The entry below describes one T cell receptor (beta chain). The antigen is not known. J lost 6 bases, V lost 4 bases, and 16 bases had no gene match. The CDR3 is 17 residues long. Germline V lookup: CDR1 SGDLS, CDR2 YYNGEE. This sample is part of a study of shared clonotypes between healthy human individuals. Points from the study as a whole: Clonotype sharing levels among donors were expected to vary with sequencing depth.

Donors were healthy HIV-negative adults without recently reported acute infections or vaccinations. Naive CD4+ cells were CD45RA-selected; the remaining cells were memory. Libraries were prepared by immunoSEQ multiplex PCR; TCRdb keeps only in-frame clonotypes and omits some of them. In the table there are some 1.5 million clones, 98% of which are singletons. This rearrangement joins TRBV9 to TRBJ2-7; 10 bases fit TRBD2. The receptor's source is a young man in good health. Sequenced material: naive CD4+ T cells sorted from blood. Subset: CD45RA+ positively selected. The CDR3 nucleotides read TGTGCCAGCAGCCCCCCGGGGCGGGTAGCGGGAGGCGGCGAGCAGTACTTC. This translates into CASSPPGRVAGGGEQYF.